Below are 19 T cell receptor beta chains sequenced from a single sample in a study of beta chain features in type 1 diabetes. The study reverse transcribed the entire isolated RNA, so it sequenced expressed TCRB transcripts. Sequencing used immunoSEQ multiplex PCR; TCRdb keeps in-frame clones, though not all of them. The sample has under 950,000 clones, roughly 17% seen once. Sequencing was carried out using naive CD4+ T cells from blood. All receptors derive from a young woman in good health.

This clone has only a few counts. The chain recombines TRBV25-1 with TRBJ2-3; a possible D gene is TRBD2 (5 bases). Trimming stripped 5 bases from V and 1 base from J, with 13 bases between. This CDR3 comprises 15 residues. The germline V gene has CDR1 MGHDK and CDR2 SYGVNS. CDR3 coding DNA: TGTGCCAGCAGTCGCCGGGGAGCGGGCACAGATACGCAGTATTTT. Residues: CASSRRGAGTDTQYF.

V gene TRBV4-1 combines with J gene TRBJ2-6, with D perhaps given as TRBD1 or TRBD2 (6 bases each). The CDR3 is 18 residues long. Trimming stripped 1 base from V and 1 base from J, with 14 bases between. Germline CDR1 is MGHRA and CDR2 is YSYEKL. The CDR3 here is CASSQGRGSGSGANVLTF. The CDR3 DNA follows: TGCGCCAGCAGCCAAGGGAGGGGGTCGGGTTCTGGGGCCAACGTCCTGACTTTC.

The chain carries TRBV5-1 and TRBJ2-5; D call uncertain. The CDR3 sequence is 15 residues long. Trimming pared 0 bases from V and 4 bases from J, leaving 13 bases between. Germline CDR1 SGHRS, CDR2 YFSETQ. The CDR3 here is CASSLVPTLGETQYF. The CDR3, as DNA: TGCGCCAGCAGCTTGGTCCCGACTCTGGGAGAGACCCAGTACTTC.

The CDR3 DNA reads as TGTGCCAGCCGGAGGGAGACGATCTGGAGGGCCTTCTACGAGCAGTACTTC. Translation gives CASRRETIWRAFYEQYF. The rearrangement uses TRBV9 and TRBJ2-7; D possibly corresponds to TRBD2 (6 bases). This CDR3 is built from 17 residues. V was pared by 7 bases and J by 3 bases, with 26 bases between. Germline CDR1 is SGDLS and CDR2 is YYNGEE. Variable domain in full (rest from reference TRBV9 and TRBJ2-7): DSGVTQTPKHLITATGQRVTLRCSPRSGDLSVYWYQQSLDQGLQFLIQYYNGEERAKGNILERFSAQQFPDLHSELNLSSLELGDSALYFCASRRETIWRAFYEQYFGPGTRLTVT.

The chain recombines TRBV6-1 with TRBJ2-5, with a possible D match to TRBD2 (7 bases). CDR1 and CDR2 from the germline V gene are MNHNS and SASEGT. Trimming shortened V by 1 base and J by 5 bases, and 14 bases separated the two germline ends. This CDR3 has 15 residues. The CDR3 region has the DNA TGTGCCAGCAGTGAAGGTGCAGGGGAGGGGGAGACCCAGTACTTC. It yields the protein CASSEGAGEGETQYF.

This clone came up a few times. This chain joins TRBV7-3 and TRBJ2-1; 8 bases fit TRBD2. The CDR3 has 15 residues. Germline loops: CDR1 SGHTA, CDR2 FQGTGA. The V segment lost 8 bases and the J segment 3 bases; nucleotides outside the gene matches: 9. The CDR3 DNA follows: TGTGCCAGCGGGCCAGCGGGAGCGGTCTACAATGAGCAGTTCTTC. Protein product: CASGPAGAVYNEQFF.

This clone was detected only a few times. The gene calls are TRBV28 and TRBJ2-4; D tentatively reads TRBD1 or TRBD2 (5 bases each). V lost 2 bases and J lost 2, with 31 bases in between. Germline V CDR1 and CDR2: MDHEN, SYDVKM. The CDR3 runs 22 residues. In nucleotides, the CDR3 is TGTGCCAGCAGTTTACCCCAAGGAAGCAGGTTTGGGGGTTCAGCGACCAAAAACATTCAGTACTTC. Its translation: CASSLPQGSRFGGSATKNIQYF.

The sample holds a few counts of this clone. This sample includes further DNA sequences coding for the same CDR3. The gene calls are TRBV9 and TRBJ1-1; D is unclear. Germline assignment: CDR1 SGDLS and CDR2 YYNGEE. This CDR3 is 13 amino acids long. V was cut by 0 bases and J by 2 bases, with 5 bases left in between. The CDR3 region is CASSVAGNTEAFF. For the CDR3, the DNA is TGTGCCAGCAGCGTAGCCGGTAACACTGAAGCTTTCTTT.

The chain carries TRBV6-5 and TRBJ1-2, with 7 bases fitting TRBD1. Losses at the gene ends were 7 bases for V and 5 bases for J; bases not matched to a gene: 7. Germline-derived CDR1 and CDR2 are MNHEY and SVGAGI. CDR3 length equals 13 residues. For the CDR3, the DNA is TGTGCCAGCACAGAGACAGGGAGGTATGGCTACACCTTC. This sequence encodes CASTETGRYGYTF.

As concerns this clone: Other nucleotide sequences from this sample produce the same CDR3. This chain uses TRBV9 with TRBJ2-1; D is unresolved. Trimming cost V 0 bases and J 5 bases, with 6 bases left between them. Germline lookup yields CDR1 SGDLS and CDR2 YYNGEE. The CDR3 consists of 13 residues. The CDR3 here is CASSVDSHNEQFF. For the CDR3, the DNA is TGTGCCAGCAGCGTAGATTCCCACAATGAGCAGTTCTTC.

The chain carries TRBV5-4 and TRBJ2-7, with D perhaps given as TRBD1 or TRBD2 (6 bases each). The ends were cut back, 3 bases at V and 3 bases at J, with 16 bases in the middle. The CDR3 length is 15 residues. Germline V gene lookup returns CDR1 SGHNT and CDR2 YYREEE (reference sequence). CDR3 loop: CASSSEGVLSYEQYF. The CDR3 region has the DNA TGTGCCAGCAGCTCGGAGGGGGTACTGAGCTACGAGCAGTACTTC.

The chain is built from TRBV28 and TRBJ2-1, with 10 bases lining up with TRBD2. The CDR3 length is 14 residues. Per germline, CDR1 MDHEN and CDR2 SYDVKM. Germline trimming cut 6 bases from V and 9 bases from J; bases unmatched to any gene: 8. The CDR3 is CASRSSGRKGEQFF. The CDR3 coding sequence is TGTGCCAGCAGGAGTAGCGGGAGGAAGGGTGAGCAGTTCTTC.

This chain uses TRBV6-6 with TRBJ2-7; maybe TRBD2 (6 bases). CDR1 is MNHNY, CDR2 SVGAGI, per germline (reference sequence). The CDR3 length is 11 residues. Trimming stripped 9 bases from V and 5 bases from J, with 11 bases between. CDR3 sequence: CASGDWDEQYF. The CDR3 nucleotides are TGTGCCAGTGGGGACTGGGACGAGCAGTACTTC.

The V gene is TRBV18, the J gene TRBJ2-7; weak D call: TRBD1 (5 bases). V was shortened by 6 bases and J by 6 bases, with 21 bases between the two germline ends. Germline V CDR1 and CDR2: KGHSH, LQKENI. CDR3 length equals 15 residues. The CDR3 DNA is TGTGCCAGCTCTCCAAGCCAGGGCCCGGACGGCGAGCAGTACTTC. Its translation: CASSPSQGPDGEQYF. Looking up the rest from reference TRBV18 and TRBJ2-7 gives the full variable domain: NAGVMQNPRHLVRRRGQEARLRCSPMKGHSHVYWYRQLPEEGLKFMVYLQKENIIDESGMPKERFSAEFPKEGPSILRIQQVVRGDSAAYFCASSPSQGPDGEQYFGPGTRLTVT.

The chain combines TRBV29-1 with TRBJ1-2, with 7 bases matching TRBD1. Germline V gene data show CDR1 as SQVTM and CDR2 as ANQGSEA. The J segment lost 4 bases and the V segment lost 6 bases, leaving 8 bases of the junction unmatched. CDR3 length: 13 amino acids. The CDR3 spells CSVAQGYSYGYTF. The CDR3 nucleotides read TGCAGCGTCGCACAGGGGTACTCCTATGGCTACACCTTC.

There are a few counts of this clone. The chain uses TRBV28 and TRBJ2-2; no clear D. Per the germline V gene, CDR1 is MDHEN and CDR2 is SYDVKM. The V gene lost 2 bases and the J gene lost 4 bases, with 5 bases spanning the gap. The CDR3 contains 13 residues. CDR3: CASSLGVTGELFF. CDR3 in DNA: TGTGCCAGCAGTTTAGGGGTCACCGGGGAGCTGTTTTTT. The variable domain in full, completed from reference TRBV28 and TRBJ2-2, reads DVKVTQSSRYLVKRTGEKVFLECVQDMDHENMFWYRQDPGLGLRLIYFSYDVKMKEKGDIPEGYSVSREKKERFSLILESASTNQTSMYLCASSLGVTGELFFGEGSRLTVL.

V and J are TRBV7-9 and TRBJ2-3; possible D gene TRBD2, 6 bases. V was clipped by 6 bases and J by 5 bases, with 18 bases between them. The CDR3 has 15 amino acids. CDR1 is SEHNR, CDR2 FQNEAQ, per germline (reference sequence). The CDR3: CASSPRGRRGDTQYF. In nucleotides, the CDR3 is TGTGCCAGCAGTCCCAGAGGAAGGCGGGGAGATACGCAGTATTTT. Combining the CDR3 with reference TRBV7-9 and TRBJ2-3 gives the whole variable domain DTGVSQNPRHKITKRGQNVTFRCDPISEHNRLYWYRQTLGQGPEFLTYFQNEAQLEKSRLLSDRFSAERPKGSFSTLEIQRTEQGDSAMYLCASSPRGRRGDTQYFGPGTRLTVL.

The V gene is TRBV15, the J gene TRBJ1-1; 8 bases line up with TRBD1. V was pared by 3 bases and J by 1 base, with 1 base of the junction left unmatched. The CDR3 spans 14 residues. CDR1 and CDR2 (germline): LNHNV, YYDKDF (reference sequence). CDR3 in amino acids: CATSRQGANTEAFF. The CDR3 nucleotides read TGTGCCACCAGCAGGCAGGGGGCGAACACTGAAGCTTTCTTT.

The rearrangement uses TRBV18 and TRBJ2-2; D is uncertain. Trimming stripped 3 bases from V and 0 bases from J, with 8 bases between. The CDR3 contains 15 residues. Germline CDR1 reads KGHSH; CDR2 reads LQKENI. This CDR3 reads CASSPSETNTGELFF. The CDR3 bases are TGTGCCAGCTCACCCAGCGAAACGAACACCGGGGAGCTGTTTTTT.